Following are 27 T cell receptor beta chains from one sample sequenced in a study of regulatory T cells in long-lasting Graves disease. This sample's time point: newly diagnosed GD, antithyroid drugs for less than 3 months. From PBMCs, RNA was extracted and then used to make the TCR library. Combining iRepertoire HTBI primers with Arm-PCR of CDR3 regions, the authors built TCR beta libraries. MiXCR was run by TCRdb on the multiplex PCR reads, yielding one entry per CDR3 protein. The data show around 450,000 distinct CDR3 sequences, around 14% seen once. The sample also formed part of further work on T cells in Graves' hyperthyroidism and ophthalmopathy.

Source: peripheral blood mononuclear cells (PBMCs), taken at new diagnosis, from a patient treated with antithyroid drugs. The receptor set was obtained from a woman in her 30s with Graves disease.

This clonotype was recorded a few times. J is TRBJ2-3 and V is TRBV24-1; TRBD1 agrees at 8 bases. CDR1 and CDR2 from the germline V gene are KGHDR and SFDVKD. The CDR3 sequence is 15 residues long. Trimming cost V 6 bases and J 2 bases; bases outside gene matches: 6. Here the CDR3 reads CATSRQGLATDTQYF. The CDR3 region has the DNA TGTGCCACCAGTCGACAGGGGCTGGCCACAGATACGCAGTATTTT.

In this sample, this clonotype turned up many times. The chain combines TRBV30 with TRBJ1-1; TRBD1 might be the D (6 bases). CDR3 length: 11 residues. Germline loops: CDR1 GTSNPN, CDR2 SVGIG (reference sequence). The V end was cut by 4 bases, the J end by 10 bases, with 13 bases between. The CDR3 DNA sequence: TGTGCCTGGACGCAGGGGTCCGGAGCTTTCTTT. Protein sequence: CAWTQGSGAFF.

The genes are TRBV30 and TRBJ1-2; D ambiguous. The V end was cut by 5 bases, the J end by 4 bases, with 11 bases between. The CDR3 extends over 12 amino acids. Per germline, CDR1 GTSNPN and CDR2 SVGIG (reference sequence). CDR3 residues: CAWGQEGYGYTF. The CDR3 nucleotides read TGTGCCTGGGGCCAGGAGGGCTATGGCTACACCTTC.

This clonotype appeared many times. The J gene is TRBJ1-2, the V gene TRBV28, with D perhaps matching TRBD1 (5 bases). Germline CDR1 and CDR2: MDHEN and SYDVKM. V was trimmed by 4 bases and J by 2 bases, leaving 8 bases between them. The CDR3 extends over 13 amino acids. The CDR3 region has the DNA TGTGCCAGCAGTTCGACAGAGAACTATGGCTACACCTTC. Translated, it gives CASSSTENYGYTF.

This clonotype was seen many times. The chain is built from TRBV7-2 and TRBJ1-1; the D is unclear. The V gene's germline CDR1 is SGHTA and CDR2 FQGNSA. The CDR3 sequence is 12 residues long. V lost 5 bases to trimming and J lost 2 bases, with 6 bases between them. CDR3 loop: CASSRINTEAFF. In DNA, the CDR3 is TGTGCCAGCAGCCGAATAAACACTGAAGCTTTCTTT.

The chain uses TRBV24-1 and TRBJ1-2, with D perhaps matching TRBD1 (5 bases). This CDR3 is built from 17 residues. Looked up from germline, CDR1 is KGHDR and CDR2 is SFDVKD. Deletions cut 2 bases from V and 7 bases from J, with 22 bases between. The CDR3 loop is CATSDSETSGALGGYTF. The DNA of the CDR3 is TGTGCCACCAGTGATTCGGAGACAAGTGGGGCTCTCGGTGGCTACACCTTC.

A remark on this clonotype: A much larger clone differs by one base, so this may be a read error. V is TRBV12-3 or TRBV12-4 and J is TRBJ1-2; D possibly corresponds to TRBD1 (6 bases). The CDR3 has 15 amino acids. This chain's CDR3 is CASNPAGHSYYSYTF. CDR3 coding DNA: TGTGCCAGCAATCCTGCGGGACACTCTTACTATAGCTACACCTTC.

This clonotype has just a few counts. The V call is TRBV20-1, the J call TRBJ2-1; TRBD2 agrees at 13 bases. The length of the CDR3 is 16 residues. CDR1 is DFQATT and CDR2 is SNEGSKA in the germline V gene (reference sequence). The trim removed 0 bases at V and 9 bases at J, leaving 8 bases unmatched. This CDR3 is CSARDLTGLAGIEQFF. The CDR3 DNA follows: TGCAGTGCTAGAGACTTAACGGGACTAGCGGGAATTGAGCAGTTCTTC.

This clonotype was observed a handful of times. J is TRBJ1-1 and V is TRBV19, with D perhaps TRBD1 (6 bases). The CDR3 loop spans 13 amino acids. The V end was cut by 7 bases, the J end by 5 bases, with 14 bases between. The germline V gene has CDR1 LNHDA and CDR2 SQIVND (reference sequence). The CDR3 reads CASNNRERTEAFF. The CDR3 nucleotides read TGTGCCAGTAATAACAGGGAAAGGACTGAAGCTTTCTTT.

This chain links TRBV15 with TRBJ2-3; the D is unclear. CDR1 and CDR2 from the germline V gene are LNHNV and YYDKDF (reference sequence). V gave up 0 bases and J gave up 4 bases, with 8 bases separating them. This CDR3 contains 14 residues. The CDR3 DNA sequence: TGTGCCACCAGCAGAGATTCCGGCTCAGATACGCAGTATTTT. Protein: CATSRDSGSDTQYF.

V and J are TRBV24-1 and TRBJ2-1, with 9 bases fitting TRBD2. This CDR3 region has 16 residues. Trimming took 0 bases from V and 8 from J; bases not matched to a gene: 7. Germline-derived CDR1 and CDR2 are KGHDR and SFDVKD. Written as DNA, the CDR3 is TGTGCCACCAGTGATTTGGGCGGGAGGGCTATCTATGAGCAGTTCTTC. Translated, it gives CATSDLGGRAIYEQFF.

The CDR3 here is CASSLRDRADEQYF. In DNA, the CDR3 is TGCGCCAGCAGCCTGCGGGACAGGGCTGACGAGCAGTACTTC. This chain uses TRBV4-1 with TRBJ2-7; 9 bases agree with TRBD1. The CDR3 consists of 14 residues. Germline V CDR1 and CDR2: MGHRA, YSYEKL. The V gene end was trimmed by 4 bases and the J gene end by 5 bases; junction bases not matched to a gene: 6.

This clonotype was counted ten times or more. The chain links TRBV27 to TRBJ2-3, with D possibly called TRBD1 or TRBD2 (5 bases each). Trimming removed 5 bases from V and 2 bases from J, with 20 bases in between. CDR1 MNHEY and CDR2 SMNVEV come from the germline V gene (reference sequence). The CDR3 totals 17 residues. The chain's CDR3 is CASSPRGGLLPTDTQYF. The CDR3 DNA sequence: TGTGCCAGCAGTCCCCGGGGCGGCCTCTTACCCACAGATACGCAGTATTTT.

This clonotype was seen many times. The chain uses TRBV6-1 and TRBJ2-1; D may match TRBD1 or TRBD2 (5 bases each). The CDR3 has 14 residues. Germline values: CDR1 MNHNS, CDR2 SASEGT. V lost 7 bases to trimming and J lost 2 bases, with 12 bases between them. This CDR3 is CASNREGPYNEQFF. CDR3 coding DNA: TGTGCCAGCAACCGCGAGGGGCCCTACAATGAGCAGTTCTTC.

This clonotype was counted only a few times. The chain joins TRBV6-2 or TRBV6-3 to TRBJ1-2; 7 bases are a match to TRBD1. Unmatched junction bases numbered 9, after V lost 0 bases and J lost 8 bases. In germline, CDR1 is MNHEY, CDR2 SVGEGT. There are 15 residues in the CDR3. The CDR3 loop reads CASSYSWDRREGYTF. Written as DNA, the CDR3 is TGTGCCAGCAGTTACTCATGGGACAGACGGGAGGGCTACACCTTC.

This clonotype was found a few times. V gene TRBV19 combines with J gene TRBJ2-3; 10 bases are shared with TRBD2. The CDR3 consists of 18 residues. In germline, CDR1 is LNHDA, CDR2 SQIVND (reference sequence). Germline trimming cut 3 bases from V and 3 bases from J; bases unmatched to any gene: 12. CDR3 sequence: CASSMERASGSVTDTQYF. Written as DNA, the CDR3 is TGTGCCAGTAGTATGGAGAGGGCTAGCGGGAGTGTTACAGATACGCAGTATTTT.

This clonotype was seen many times. V and J are TRBV29-1 and TRBJ2-5, with D perhaps assigned TRBD1 or TRBD2 (5 bases each). The V gene's germline CDR1 is SQVTM and CDR2 ANQGSEA. The CDR3 is made up of 13 amino acids. Trimming shortened V by 6 bases and J by 0 bases, and 11 bases separated the two germline ends. The DNA of the CDR3 is TGCAGCGTAGTCCGGGACCACCAAGAGACCCAGTACTTC. It is translated as CSVVRDHQETQYF.

This clonotype was counted at least ten times. V usage is TRBV30 and J usage is TRBJ2-3, with D possibly being TRBD1 (5 bases). This CDR3 has 13 residues. The germline V gene encodes CDR1 GTSNPN and CDR2 SVGIG (reference sequence). The V gene lost 0 bases and the J gene lost 5 bases, with 9 bases spanning the gap. CDR3 in amino acids: CAWSVGALDTQYF. Written as DNA, the CDR3 is TGTGCCTGGAGTGTTGGGGCCCTAGATACGCAGTATTTT.

The V and J genes are TRBV19 and TRBJ2-7, with 7 bases lining up with TRBD2. The CDR3 runs 15 residues. Germline values: CDR1 LNHDA, CDR2 SQIVND (reference sequence). V lost 5 bases, J lost 0 bases, and 7 bases stayed unmatched. CDR3 sequence reads: CASSLGAGYSYEQYF. CDR3 DNA: TGTGCCAGTAGTCTCGGAGCGGGATACTCCTACGAGCAGTACTTC.

This clonotype was picked up many times. The J gene is TRBJ2-2, the V gene TRBV5-1; the D is unclear. The V and J ends lost 0 bases and 0 bases respectively, with 6 bases between them. Germline V gives CDR1 SGHRS, CDR2 YFSETQ. This CDR3 region has 15 residues. For the CDR3, the DNA is TGCGCCAGCAGCTTGGACATAACGAACACCGGGGAGCTGTTTTTT. It translates to CASSLDITNTGELFF. Full variable domain (rest looked up from reference TRBV5-1 and TRBJ2-2): KAGVTQTPRYLIKTRGQQVTLSCSPISGHRSVSWYQQTPGQGLQFLFEYFSETQRNKGNFPGRFSGRQFSNSRSEMNVSTLELGDSALYLCASSLDITNTGELFFGEGSRLTVL.

The table lists this clonotype with many counts. This rearrangement joins TRBV2 to TRBJ2-1; 7 bases fit TRBD2. CDR3 length equals 12 residues. Germline trimming cut 6 bases from V and 6 bases from J; bases unmatched to any gene: 2. Germline CDR1 is SNHLY and CDR2 is FYNNEI. The CDR3 DNA follows: TGTGCCAGCAGACTAGCGAGCAATGAGCAGTTCTTC. Translation gives CASRLASNEQFF.

V and J are TRBV7-9 and TRBJ2-2; perhaps D is TRBD1 or TRBD2 (5 bases each). With 5 bases removed from V and 4 bases from J, the gap between germline ends came to 17 bases. The CDR3 is made up of 16 amino acids. In germline, CDR1 is SEHNR, CDR2 FQNEAQ (reference sequence). The CDR3 DNA reads as TGTGCCAGCAGCCCCCCGAGGTCGGGGCGCACCGGGGAGCTGTTTTTT. Translated, it gives CASSPPRSGRTGELFF.

This chain links TRBV29-1 with TRBJ2-7, with D tentatively TRBD1 or TRBD2 (6 bases each). CDR1 and CDR2 from the germline V gene are SQVTM and ANQGSEA. The CDR3 loop spans 14 amino acids. V was trimmed by 6 bases and J by 0 bases, leaving 15 bases between them. The CDR3 loop is CSVGGTTHSYEQYF. The CDR3 DNA reads TGCAGCGTGGGCGGGACAACTCACTCCTACGAGCAGTACTTC.

This clonotype was seen a handful of times. The chain links TRBV7-2 to TRBJ1-4, with a tentative D call TRBD1 (6 bases). CDR3 size: 15 residues. Trimming stripped 2 bases from V and 14 bases from J, with 21 bases between. Germline V gene sequence: CDR1 SGHTA, CDR2 FQGNSA. In nucleotides, the CDR3 is TGTGCCAGCAGCTTACCTCTTACAGGGAGAGGGGCGCTGTTTTTT. It yields the protein CASSLPLTGRGALFF.

This clonotype was observed a handful of times. This may come from a read error, since a much larger clone is one base off. The rearrangement uses TRBV5-6 and TRBJ2-1; D unclear. Germline V CDR1 and CDR2: SGHDT, YYEEEE. The CDR3 runs to 13 residues. CDR3 in amino acids: CASSLRSYNKQFF. In DNA, the CDR3 is TGTGCCAGCAGCCTACGCTCCTACAATAAGCAGTTCTTC.

This clonotype has ten or more counts. The chain carries TRBV24-1 and TRBJ2-1; 10 bases align to TRBD2. The CDR3 length is 18 residues. Germline V gene data show CDR1 as KGHDR and CDR2 as SFDVKD. V lost 4 bases to trimming and J lost 3 bases; unmatched junction nucleotides: 11. CDR3 sequence: CATSDPIGLADNYNEQFF. The CDR3, as DNA: TGTGCCACCAGTGACCCAATCGGACTAGCGGATAACTACAATGAGCAGTTCTTC.

A few counts support this clonotype. V usage is TRBV29-1 and J usage is TRBJ1-1, with D maybe TRBD1 (6 bases). V lost 7 bases and J 0 bases, leaving 15 bases between the germline ends. Germline V gene sequence: CDR1 SQVTM, CDR2 ANQGSEA. CDR3 size: 14 residues. CDR3 in amino acids: CSALTGSLNTEAFF. In nucleotides, the CDR3 is TGCAGCGCCCTGACAGGCTCCTTGAACACTGAAGCTTTCTTT.